This TCR beta chain was recovered during a study of technical replicates of blood from a handful of donors. Profiled with immunoSEQ multiplex PCR; TCRdb holds only in-frame clones, not every one. This sample has approximately 89,000 clones; around 95% occur once, and the top ten carry roughly 0.22%. CDR3 length: 14 amino acids. V trimming: 9 bases; J trimming: 6 bases; junction bases outside the gene matches: 10. Germline V gene data show CDR1 as MNHNS and CDR2 as SASEGT. V and J are TRBV6-1 and TRBJ2-1; 8 bases align to TRBD1. This TCR came from a human donor in good health. The sequencing input was T cells isolated from PBMCs. The DNA for the CDR3 is TGTGCCAGTTCGCAGGGGGCTGGCGGCAATGAGCAGTTCTTC. This codes for CASSQGAGGNEQFF.